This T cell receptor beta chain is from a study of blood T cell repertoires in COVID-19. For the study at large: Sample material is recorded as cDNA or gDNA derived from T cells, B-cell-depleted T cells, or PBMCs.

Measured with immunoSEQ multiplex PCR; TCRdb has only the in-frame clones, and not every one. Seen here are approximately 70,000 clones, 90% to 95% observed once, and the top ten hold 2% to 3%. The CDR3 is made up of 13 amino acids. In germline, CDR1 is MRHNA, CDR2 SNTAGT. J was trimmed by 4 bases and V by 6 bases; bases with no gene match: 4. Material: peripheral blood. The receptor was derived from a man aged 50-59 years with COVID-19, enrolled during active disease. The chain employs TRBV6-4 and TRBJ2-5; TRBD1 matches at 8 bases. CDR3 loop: CASSADRGETQYF. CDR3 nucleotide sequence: TGTGCCAGCAGCGCCGACAGGGGAGAGACCCAGTACTTC.